The 26 T cell receptor beta chains below all came from one sample that was sequenced in a study of shared clonotypes between healthy human individuals. Libraries were prepared by immunoSEQ multiplex PCR; TCRdb keeps only in-frame clonotypes and omits some of them. Of more than 2 million clones listed, around 95% were seen once; the top ten hold approximately 0.13%. Material: naive CD4+ T cells sorted from blood. The subset is: CD45RA+ positively selected. The receptors were sampled from a young man in good health.

The CDR3 loop is CASSLKTGGLDEQFF. The CDR3 nucleotides read TGTGCCAGCAGTTTAAAGACAGGGGGCCTGGATGAGCAGTTCTTC. This rearrangement joins TRBV28 to TRBJ2-1, with 10 bases matching TRBD1. Germline loops: CDR1 MDHEN, CDR2 SYDVKM. This CDR3 is 15 amino acids long. The V segment lost 2 bases and the J segment 8 bases; nucleotides outside the gene matches: 6.

V is TRBV18 and J is TRBJ1-4, with unresolved D. Germline V CDR1 and CDR2: KGHSH, LQKENI. CDR3 length: 13 residues. The V and J ends lost 4 bases and 6 bases respectively, with 9 bases between them. The CDR3 DNA follows: TGTGCCAGCTCACTGGGAGTGGATGAAAAACTGTTTTTT. Encoded protein: CASSLGVDEKLFF.

This clone has a single count. V and J are TRBV19 and TRBJ1-5; 8 bases map to TRBD1. The germline CDR1 and CDR2 sequences are LNHDA and SQIVND (reference sequence). Trimming at V came to 6 bases and at J to 0 bases, leaving 13 bases not matched to a gene. The CDR3 runs to 18 residues. Written as DNA, the CDR3 is TGTGCCAGTAGAACCCGGGACAGGCGCACTTATAGCAATCAGCCCCAGCATTTT. It is translated as CASRTRDRRTYSNQPQHF.

The sample holds one count of this clone. J is TRBJ2-2 and V is TRBV19, with D unresolved. The CDR3 spans 14 residues. The ends were cut back, 7 bases at V and 6 bases at J, with 15 bases in the middle. Germline loops: CDR1 LNHDA, CDR2 SQIVND (reference sequence). Here the CDR3 reads CASTTRGRAGELFF. CDR3 DNA: TGTGCCAGTACTACCCGCGGAAGAGCCGGGGAGCTGTTTTTT.

The gene calls are TRBV19 and TRBJ1-2; tentatively, D is TRBD1 (5 bases). Trimming removed 7 bases from V and 4 bases from J, with 19 bases in between. The germline V gene has CDR1 LNHDA and CDR2 SQIVND (reference sequence). This CDR3 has 15 residues. The CDR3 reads CASTMGRTASYGYTF. CDR3 nucleotides: TGTGCCAGTACCATGGGACGGACTGCGAGCTATGGCTACACCTTC. Complete variable domain (other parts from reference TRBV19 and TRBJ1-2): DGGITQSPKYLFRKEGQNVTLSCEQNLNHDAMYWYRQDPGQGLRLIYYSQIVNDFQKGDIAEGYSVSREKKESFPLTVTSAQKNPTAFYLCASTMGRTASYGYTFGSGTRLTVV.

The chain combines TRBV2 with TRBJ1-2; D remains unclear. V was clipped by 0 bases and J by 8 bases, with 10 bases between them. This CDR3 region has 13 residues. Germline V gene data show CDR1 as SNHLY and CDR2 as FYNNEI. CDR3 sequence (DNA): TGTGCCAGCAGTGAAGCGTTCGGGGTGGGCTACACCTTC. It specifies CASSEAFGVGYTF.

The CDR3 nucleotides read TGCGCCAGCAGCGCGACAGGGGGTAGGACTGAAGCTTTCTTT. Residues: CASSATGGRTEAFF. The J gene is TRBJ1-1, the V gene TRBV5-1; 9 nucleotides line up with TRBD1. This CDR3 spans 14 amino acids. Germline loops: CDR1 SGHRS, CDR2 YFSETQ. Losses at the gene ends were 4 bases for V and 5 bases for J; bases not matched to a gene: 6.

CDR3 amino acids: CASSEQGTGNSPLHF. CDR3 sequence (DNA): TGTGCCAGCAGTGAACAGGGAACTGGTAATTCACCCCTCCACTTT. The rearrangement joins TRBV6-1 to TRBJ1-6, with a possible D match to TRBD1 (5 bases). Germline V CDR1 and CDR2: MNHNS, SASEGT. The CDR3 extends over 15 amino acids. Deletions cut 2 bases from V and 6 bases from J, with 11 bases between.

The chain links TRBV7-2 to TRBJ2-5; D gene uncertain. This CDR3 contains 15 residues. Germline V gene data show CDR1 as SGHTA and CDR2 as FQGNSA. Trimming removed 1 base at V and 2 bases at J, with 11 bases between. DNA of the CDR3: TGTGCCAGCAGCTTAGTAGGCAGCCAGCAAGAGACCCAGTACTTC. Protein product: CASSLVGSQQETQYF. Full variable domain (missing parts from reference TRBV7-2 and TRBJ2-5): GAGVSQSPSNKVTEKGKDVELRCDPISGHTALYWYRQSLGQGLEFLIYFQGNSAPDKSGLPSDRFSAERTGGSVSTLTIQRTQQEDSAVYLCASSLVGSQQETQYFGPGTRLLVL.

The chain has TRBV2 and TRBJ1-4, with TRBD1 matching over 7 bases. Trimming took 8 bases from V and 4 from J; bases not matched to a gene: 10. This CDR3 has 15 amino acids. Germline V gene data show CDR1 as SNHLY and CDR2 as FYNNEI. The CDR3 DNA reads TGTGCCAGCCATACACAGGGGTTGGTTAATGAAAAACTGTTTTTT. This codes for CASHTQGLVNEKLFF.

The V call is TRBV27, the J call TRBJ1-6; 8 bases are shared with TRBD1. This CDR3 is 16 amino acids long. V dropped 6 bases and J dropped 8; count of bases not matched to a gene: 12. The germline V gene has CDR1 MNHEY and CDR2 SMNVEV (reference sequence). The CDR3: CASRRGTGALDSPLHF. The CDR3 region has the DNA TGTGCCAGCAGGCGTGGGACAGGAGCACTGGATTCACCCCTCCACTTT.

The DNA of the CDR3 is TGCAGCGTTGCTTGGCAGACCAAAAACATTCAGTACTTC. Protein sequence: CSVAWQTKNIQYF. The rearrangement joins TRBV29-1 to TRBJ2-4; D gene ambiguous. V dropped 4 bases and J dropped 2 bases, with 9 bases sitting between them. Germline V lookup: CDR1 SQVTM, CDR2 ANQGSEA. This CDR3 has 13 residues.

This CDR3 is CASSDTLPEYEQYF. CDR3 DNA: TGTGCCAGCAGTGATACCCTCCCAGAATACGAGCAGTACTTC. V gene TRBV2 combines with J gene TRBJ2-7; unclear D gene. V was cut by 3 bases and J by 4 bases, with 13 bases left in between. The CDR3 consists of 14 residues. Germline CDR1 reads SNHLY; CDR2 reads FYNNEI.

A word on this clone: Within the sample, other DNA sequences also encode this same CDR3. The CDR3 coding sequence is TGTGCCAGCAGCTTAGGAGCGGGAGCCTCCTACGAGCAGTACTTC. Amino acids: CASSLGAGASYEQYF. The V and J genes are TRBV7-2 and TRBJ2-7; 8 bases are a match to TRBD2. V dropped 1 base and J dropped 0; count of bases not matched to a gene: 2. CDR1 and CDR2 (germline): SGHTA, FQGNSA. CDR3 length equals 15 residues. The full variable domain, with the rest looked up from reference TRBV7-2 and TRBJ2-7, is GAGVSQSPSNKVTEKGKDVELRCDPISGHTALYWYRQSLGQGLEFLIYFQGNSAPDKSGLPSDRFSAERTGGSVSTLTIQRTQQEDSAVYLCASSLGAGASYEQYFGPGTRLTVT.

CDR3 sequence (DNA): TGTGCCAGCAGTTTACCCGGGGGGGCCCGGGAGCTGTTTTTT. It is translated as CASSLPGGARELFF. This chain uses TRBV28 with TRBJ2-2; 8 bases are shared with TRBD2. The CDR3 consists of 14 residues. Losses at the gene ends were 2 bases for V and 9 bases for J; bases not matched to a gene: 5. CDR1 and CDR2 from the germline V gene are MDHEN and SYDVKM.

This sequence joins TRBV4-1 and TRBJ2-3, with D possibly being TRBD1 (5 bases). V gave up 0 bases and J gave up 7 bases, with 11 bases separating them. Germline CDR1 reads MGHRA; CDR2 reads YSYEKL. This CDR3 has 14 amino acids. The CDR3 protein is CASSQDRVGNTQYF. CDR3 DNA sequence: TGCGCCAGCAGCCAAGACAGGGTGGGAAATACGCAGTATTTT.

The chain employs TRBV5-5 and TRBJ2-2; TRBD1 matches 9 bases. Germline V gene lookup returns CDR1 SGHKS and CDR2 YYEKEE (reference sequence). This CDR3 comprises 15 residues. J gave up 3 bases and V 4 bases, and 4 bases lay outside the gene matches. Here the CDR3 reads CASSTGTGYTGELFF. In DNA, the CDR3 is TGTGCCAGCAGCACCGGGACAGGGTACACCGGGGAGCTGTTTTTT.

V usage is TRBV19 and J usage is TRBJ1-5; D not certain. Germline CDR1 LNHDA, CDR2 SQIVND (reference sequence). V shed 9 bases and J shed 3 bases, with 12 bases lying between them. CDR3 length: 13 amino acids. Here the CDR3 reads CARTGCLNQPQHF. The DNA of the CDR3 is TGTGCCAGAACCGGGTGCCTCAATCAGCCCCAGCATTTT.

This chain links TRBV6-7 with TRBJ2-1; no definite D call. TRBV6-7 is an open reading frame, and its role is uncertain. V lost 5 bases and J 9 bases, leaving 11 bases between the germline ends. This CDR3 contains 12 residues. As DNA, the CDR3 is TGTGCCAGCAGTCCTGTAGGCGGTGAGCAGTTCTTC. Residues: CASSPVGGEQFF.

The genes are TRBV13 and TRBJ2-7; no clear D gene. Germline CDR1 PRHDT, CDR2 FYEKMQ (reference sequence). The CDR3 runs 14 residues. Trimming stripped 3 bases from V and 6 bases from J, with 15 bases between. CDR3 protein: CASSLRLRFGEQYF. As DNA, the CDR3 is TGTGCCAGCAGCTTGAGGCTTCGTTTTGGCGAGCAGTACTTC.

This clone was detected only once. The gene calls are TRBV5-6 and TRBJ2-6; possibly TRBD1 or TRBD2 for D (6 bases each). The length of the CDR3 is 15 residues. Trimming took off 4 bases at V and 4 bases at J, with 12 bases between the two ends. The germline V gene has CDR1 SGHDT and CDR2 YYEEEE. The CDR3 sequence is CASSPVGGGANVLTF. The CDR3 DNA is TGTGCCAGCAGCCCCGTCGGGGGCGGGGCCAACGTCCTGACTTTC.

The chain employs TRBV30 and TRBJ2-5; D could derive from TRBD1 or TRBD2 (5 bases each). CDR1 is GTSNPN, CDR2 SVGIG, per germline (reference sequence). The CDR3 sequence is 13 residues long. With 1 base removed from V and 6 bases from J, the gap between germline ends came to 12 bases. DNA of the CDR3: TGTGCCTGGAGTGGGGACGATCGCCAGACCCAGTACTTC. As protein: CAWSGDDRQTQYF.

The rearrangement uses TRBV11-2 and TRBJ2-1; 10 bases are a match to TRBD2. This CDR3 is 16 amino acids long. CDR1 is SGHAT and CDR2 is FQNNGV in the germline V gene. Trimming cost V 5 bases and J 3 bases; bases outside gene matches: 7. The CDR3 DNA is TGTGCCAGCAGCCCGAGGGTAGCGGGGGGCTACAATGAGCAGTTCTTC. This sequence encodes CASSPRVAGGYNEQFF.

The chain combines TRBV11-3 with TRBJ2-1; D is perhaps TRBD2 (6 bases). The V end was cut by 0 bases, the J end by 10 bases, with 19 bases between. CDR1 and CDR2 from the germline V gene are SGHNT and YENEEA. The CDR3 extends over 16 amino acids. The CDR3 DNA follows: TGTGCCAGCAGCTTAGATCTGGGCGGGGCCCCAACGGAGCAGTTCTTC. It encodes CASSLDLGGAPTEQFF.

A word on this clone: This may be a read error: a much more frequent sequence differs by one nucleotide. This CDR3 is also generated by other DNA sequences in the sample. The rearrangement uses TRBV7-2 and TRBJ1-5, with D possibly TRBD1 on 5 matching bases. This CDR3 has 13 residues. V lost 1 base to trimming and J lost 5 bases, with 6 bases between them. CDR1 is SGHTA and CDR2 is FQGNSA in the germline V gene. The DNA for the CDR3 is TGTGCCAGCAGCTTAGGGGGCTATCAGCCCCAGCATTTT. Amino acids: CASSLGGYQPQHF.

J is TRBJ1-3 and V is TRBV7-9; D not certain. Germline values: CDR1 SEHNR, CDR2 FQNEAQ (reference sequence). V shed 4 bases and J shed 2 bases, with 15 bases lying between them. The CDR3 is 16 amino acids. The CDR3 spells CASSSQSKSTGNTIYF. CDR3 DNA sequence: TGTGCCAGCAGCTCTCAATCCAAGAGCACTGGAAACACCATATATTTT.